Following are 31 T cell receptor beta chains from one sample sequenced in a study of cytomegalovirus exposure and HLA in healthy donors (dated by TCRdb to the late 2010s). The library was built by means of the immunoSEQ multiplex PCR assay. A mixture of 60 forward primers for TCR Vbeta segments and 13 reverse primers for TCR Jbeta segments was used in the multiplex PCR. The table was pulled from immuneACCESS by TCRdb, which kept in-frame rearrangements only. Such tables lose some clones; where checked, under half of the loss comes from unresolved V genes, and the rest has no known cause. Counted in this sample were 310,000 or so clones; about 87% of them appeared once. The ten largest clones capture more than 2% of the sample. Sequencing was performed on PBMCs. The receptors shown here come from a woman aged 18-30 years in good health and CMV-seronegative.

This rearrangement joins TRBV5-1 to TRBJ2-1; TRBD2 agrees at 9 bases. The CDR3 runs to 17 residues. Losses at the gene ends were 0 bases for V and 4 bases for J; bases not matched to a gene: 8. Germline V CDR1 and CDR2: SGHRS, YFSETQ. The CDR3 spells CASSLDSGGSVYNEQFF. DNA of the CDR3: TGCGCCAGCAGCTTGGACAGCGGGGGGTCCGTATACAATGAGCAGTTCTTC.

The gene calls are TRBV7-6 and TRBJ2-6; D unresolved. The CDR3 has 14 residues. Looked up from germline, CDR1 is SGHVS and CDR2 is FNYEAQ. V shed 3 bases and J shed 0 bases, with 3 bases lying between them. This CDR3 reads CASSLYSGANVLTF. The CDR3 nucleotides are TGTGCCAGCAGCTTGTACTCTGGGGCCAACGTCCTGACTTTC.

The chain is built from TRBV7-9 and TRBJ2-3; the D gene is possibly TRBD2 (5 bases). CDR1 is SEHNR and CDR2 is FQNEAQ in the germline V gene (reference sequence). CDR3 length equals 12 residues. V was trimmed by 10 bases and J by 0 bases, leaving 8 bases between them. The CDR3: CATGLSTDTQYF. The CDR3, as DNA: TGTGCCACAGGACTGAGCACAGATACGCAGTATTTT.

V and J are TRBV30 and TRBJ1-2; 10 nucleotides align to TRBD1. CDR1 is GTSNPN and CDR2 is SVGIG in the germline V gene (reference sequence). Unmatched junction bases numbered 0, after V lost 8 bases and J lost 0 bases. The CDR3 is 12 amino acids. The CDR3 DNA reads TGTGCCGGACAGGGGGCTAACTATGGCTACACCTTC. This encodes CAGQGANYGYTF.

V and J are TRBV27 and TRBJ2-5, with a tentative D call TRBD1 (5 bases). The J call is doubtful: the DNA matches TRBJ2-7 better. The CDR3 spans 14 residues. The germline V gene encodes CDR1 MNHEY and CDR2 SMNVEV (reference sequence). The CDR3 region has the DNA TGTGCCAGCAGTTTAGACAGATCCTCCTACGAGCAGTACTTC. Its protein product is CASSLDRSSYEQYF.

This chain uses TRBV6-1 with TRBJ2-3, with a tentative D call TRBD2 (5 bases). CDR3 length: 15 residues. Trimming shortened V by 3 bases and J by 6 bases, and 16 bases separated the two germline ends. In germline, CDR1 is MNHNS, CDR2 SASEGT. The CDR3 region has the DNA TGTGCCAGCAGTGAGGTCCTCAAGCGAGGGGATACGCAGTATTTT. Translating gives CASSEVLKRGDTQYF.

This clone showed up just once. This sequence joins TRBV5-5 and TRBJ1-2; weak D call: TRBD1 (5 bases). Germline V lookup: CDR1 SGHKS, CDR2 YYEKEE (reference sequence). Trimming stripped 3 bases from V and 4 bases from J, with 16 bases between. This CDR3 comprises 15 residues. The CDR3 bases are TGTGCCAGCAGCTCAGGGTATAGTGGTTCCTATGGCTACACCTTC. This sequence encodes CASSSGYSGSYGYTF.

V is TRBV5-4 and J is TRBJ2-1, with TRBD2 matching over 11 bases. Trimming at V came to 2 bases and at J to 1 base, leaving 2 bases not matched to a gene. Germline-derived CDR1 and CDR2 are SGHNT and YYREEE (reference sequence). The CDR3 is 16 amino acids. The CDR3 sequence is CASSLLAGESYNEQFF. The CDR3 nucleotides read TGTGCCAGCAGCTTACTAGCGGGGGAGTCCTACAATGAGCAGTTCTTC. The full variable domain, with the rest looked up from reference TRBV5-4 and TRBJ2-1, is ETGVTQSPTHLIKTRGQQVTLRCSSQSGHNTVSWYQQALGQGPQFIFQYYREEENGRGNFPPRFSGLQFPNYSSELNVNALELDDSALYLCASSLLAGESYNEQFFGPGTRLTVL.

V gene TRBV11-2 combines with J gene TRBJ2-5; D is perhaps TRBD2 (7 bases). Gene TRBJ2-7 matches the end of the DNA better, so the J call may be wrong. From germline, CDR1 is SGHAT and CDR2 FQNNGV. CDR3 size: 14 residues. In DNA form, the CDR3 reads TGTGCCAGCTCCTTCGGGGGGCAGGTCTACGAGCAGTACTTC. It yields the protein CASSFGGQVYEQYF.

The chain employs TRBV15 and TRBJ2-5; 7 nucleotides match TRBD2. Trimming took 2 bases from V and 4 from J; bases not matched to a gene: 7. Germline assignment: CDR1 LNHNV and CDR2 YYDKDF (reference sequence). This CDR3 contains 15 residues. The CDR3 nucleotides read TGTGCCACCAGCAGATACGGGGGGATCGCAGAGACCCAGTACTTC. This codes for CATSRYGGIAETQYF.

This chain joins TRBV5-6 and TRBJ1-6; TRBD1 matches 8 bases. Trimming at V came to 7 bases and at J to 9 bases, leaving 3 bases not matched to a gene. Germline CDR1 SGHDT, CDR2 YYEEEE. The CDR3 has 12 residues. CDR3 nucleotides: TGTGCCAGCTTCACAGGGGGTTCACCCCTCCACTTT. It yields the protein CASFTGGSPLHF.

The chain employs TRBV14 and TRBJ1-1, with D possibly TRBD1 on 5 matching bases. This CDR3 has 13 residues. The germline V gene encodes CDR1 SGHDN and CDR2 FVKESK. Between the trimmed V and J ends, which lost 2 bases and 1 base, there was a span of 5 bases. In DNA form, the CDR3 reads TGTGCCAGCAGCCAAACAGGGAACACTGAAGCTTTCTTT. Residues: CASSQTGNTEAFF.

This chain connects TRBV4-1 to TRBJ2-7, with TRBD2 matching 12 bases. V trimming: 1 base; J trimming: 12 bases; junction bases outside the gene matches: 10. The CDR3 has 15 amino acids. CDR1 is MGHRA and CDR2 is YSYEKL in the germline V gene. CDR3 sequence: CASSQVGTSGPERYF. CDR3 DNA sequence: TGCGCCAGCAGCCAAGTCGGGACTAGCGGGCCCGAGAGGTACTTC.

This clone is a singleton in its sample. The CDR3 DNA sequence: TGTGCCTGGAGTGGTCGCGGCAGTAGAAATTCACCCCTCCACTTT. It translates to CAWSGRGSRNSPLHF. The chain has TRBV30 and TRBJ1-6, with unresolved D. Germline CDR1 and CDR2: GTSNPN and SVGIG (reference sequence). The CDR3 runs to 15 residues. V was trimmed by 1 base and J by 7 bases, leaving 14 bases between them.

This clone turned up a few times. The chain has TRBV23-1 and TRBJ1-5, with 10 positions matching TRBD1. TRBV23-1 is given ORF status, its function remaining uncertain. This CDR3 has 17 amino acids. Trimming cost V 0 bases and J 1 base; bases outside gene matches: 3. For the CDR3, the DNA is TGCGCCAGCAGTCAATCGCAGACAGGGGGCAGCAATCAGCCCCAGCATTTT. Amino acids: CASSQSQTGGSNQPQHF.

This clone was observed once. The chain employs TRBV6-6 and TRBJ1-1; TRBD1 aligns across 9 bases. The CDR3 length is 14 residues. The germline V gene has CDR1 MNHNY and CDR2 SVGAGI (reference sequence). V dropped 2 bases and J dropped 5; count of bases not matched to a gene: 3. The CDR3 reads CASSYLGQGTEAFF. CDR3 DNA sequence: TGTGCCAGCAGTTACCTGGGACAGGGAACTGAAGCTTTCTTT.

This chain links TRBV9 with TRBJ1-6; 7 bases map to TRBD1. The ends lost 3 bases at V and 15 bases at J; junction bases unmatched: 9. Germline values: CDR1 SGDLS, CDR2 YYNGEE. The CDR3 is made up of 13 amino acids. The CDR3 sequence is CASSAETGTVLHF. DNA of the CDR3: TGTGCCAGCAGCGCCGAGACAGGGACGGTCCTCCACTTT.

This clone was seen once. This chain connects TRBV2 to TRBJ2-3; a possible D gene is TRBD2 (6 bases). Germline V gene sequence: CDR1 SNHLY, CDR2 FYNNEI. The CDR3 spans 13 residues. Trimming left V 8 bases short and J 4 bases short, with 13 bases between. The CDR3, as DNA: TGTGCCAGCGGGATAGCGGCGGCAGATACGCAGTATTTT. Protein product: CASGIAAADTQYF.

The chain joins TRBV10-1 to TRBJ1-3; 9 bases align to TRBD1. The CDR3 is 15 residues long. Germline V gene lookup returns CDR1 WNHNN and CDR2 SYGVQD (reference sequence). The junction had 4 bases not matched to a gene; V was cut back by 6 bases and J by 1 base. DNA of the CDR3: TGCGCCAGCAGCCAGGACAGGGGATCTGGAAACACCATATATTTT. Translation gives CASSQDRGSGNTIYF.

This chain uses TRBV2 with TRBJ2-1; 11 nucleotides line up with TRBD2. With 7 bases clipped from V and 6 bases from J, the junction kept 8 bases outside the gene matches. CDR1 is SNHLY, CDR2 FYNNEI, per germline. The CDR3 runs 15 residues. CDR3 loop: CASTYVAGGRNEQFF. Here the CDR3 DNA reads TGTGCCAGCACTTATGTAGCGGGGGGGCGCAATGAGCAGTTCTTC.

The chain links TRBV5-4 to TRBJ2-1, with 11 bases that match TRBD1. Germline CDR1 is SGHNT and CDR2 is YYREEE (reference sequence). J gave up 7 bases and V 5 bases, and 5 bases lay outside the gene matches. The CDR3 contains 14 residues. CDR3 loop: CASRPGQGDNEQFF. The CDR3 region has the DNA TGTGCCAGCAGACCGGGACAGGGGGATAATGAGCAGTTCTTC.

This clone has a single count. The chain joins TRBV2 to TRBJ2-1; possibly TRBD1 for D (5 bases). The germline gives CDR1 SNHLY, CDR2 FYNNEI. The CDR3 runs to 14 residues. The germline V and J ends were trimmed by 6 bases and 1 base, with 10 bases remaining between them. DNA for the CDR3: TGTGCCAGCAGCGCTAGGGGTTCCTACAATGAGCAGTTCTTC. Amino acid sequence: CASSARGSYNEQFF. The variable domain in full, with the rest retrieved from reference TRBV2 and TRBJ2-1, is EPEVTQTPSHQVTQMGQEVILRCVPISNHLYFYWYRQILGQKVEFLVSFYNNEISEKSEIFDDQFSVERPDGSNFTLKIRSTKLEDSAMYFCASSARGSYNEQFFGPGTRLTVL.

This chain connects TRBV15 to TRBJ2-7; D is perhaps TRBD1 (6 bases). Germline assignment: CDR1 LNHNV and CDR2 YYDKDF (reference sequence). V was shortened by 5 bases and J by 4 bases, with 15 bases between the two germline ends. CDR3 length: 14 amino acids. The chain's CDR3 is CATSLQGSEYEQYF. The DNA of the CDR3 is TGTGCCACCAGCTTACAGGGTTCGGAATACGAGCAGTACTTC.

The V and J genes are TRBV7-8 and TRBJ2-7; tentative D call: TRBD1 (6 bases). Deletions cut 5 bases from V and 2 bases from J, with 16 bases between. The CDR3 extends over 15 amino acids. CDR1 is SGHVS and CDR2 is FQNEAQ in the germline V gene. The CDR3 sequence is CASSLKLDRTYEQYF. In nucleotides, the CDR3 is TGTGCCAGCAGCCTAAAATTGGACAGAACCTACGAGCAGTACTTC.

The chain combines TRBV6-6 with TRBJ1-1, with 7 bases lining up with TRBD1. Trimming cost V 7 bases and J 5 bases; bases outside gene matches: 7. Germline lookup yields CDR1 MNHNY and CDR2 SVGAGI (reference sequence). This CDR3 region has 13 residues. CDR3: CASKGQGGTEAFF. CDR3 DNA: TGTGCCAGCAAGGGCCAGGGGGGAACTGAAGCTTTCTTT.

The V gene is TRBV9, the J gene TRBJ2-3, with 10 bases lining up with TRBD2. The germline gives CDR1 SGDLS, CDR2 YYNGEE. J lost 2 bases, V lost 0 bases, and 3 bases had no gene match. This CDR3 has 16 amino acids. The CDR3 here is CASSVGSGGPTDTQYF. As DNA, the CDR3 is TGTGCCAGCAGCGTAGGTAGCGGGGGGCCCACAGATACGCAGTATTTT.

In this sample, this clone turned up once. This rearrangement joins TRBV15 to TRBJ1-1; the D gene is possibly TRBD1 (5 bases). Per germline, CDR1 LNHNV and CDR2 YYDKDF (reference sequence). The CDR3 is made up of 14 amino acids. With 0 bases removed from V and 4 bases from J, the gap between germline ends came to 9 bases. CDR3 coding DNA: TGTGCCACCAGCAGAGACAGGGAGGCCACTGAAGCTTTCTTT. It specifies CATSRDREATEAFF.

This clone was detected once. The chain combines TRBV4-1 with TRBJ2-5, with 7 bases fitting TRBD2. Near its end, the DNA agrees better with TRBJ2-7, so the J call may be wrong. This CDR3 comprises 13 residues. Germline CDR1 MGHRA, CDR2 YSYEKL. This chain's CDR3 is CASSQGGGYEQYF. Written as DNA, the CDR3 is TGCGCCAGCAGCCAAGGGGGGGGATACGAGCAGTACTTC.

The chain couples TRBV5-5 to TRBJ1-5; 7 nucleotides align to TRBD1. CDR1 is SGHKS and CDR2 is YYEKEE in the germline V gene (reference sequence). This CDR3 contains 16 residues. Germline trimming cut 4 bases from V and 1 base from J; bases unmatched to any gene: 8. The CDR3 DNA reads TGTGCCAGCAGCCCTTCTACAGGGGAAAGCAATCAGCCCCAGCATTTT. Protein sequence: CASSPSTGESNQPQHF.

This chain links TRBV6-5 with TRBJ2-7, with D perhaps TRBD1 (6 bases). Germline values: CDR1 MNHEY, CDR2 SVGAGI. The V gene lost 5 bases and the J gene lost 5 bases, with 7 bases spanning the gap. The CDR3 totals 11 residues. CDR3 nucleotide sequence: TGTGCCAGCAGTCAGGGGCACGAGCAGTACTTC. Amino acid sequence: CASSQGHEQYF.

The chain uses TRBV27 and TRBJ1-1; D not certain. The length of the CDR3 is 13 residues. CDR1 MNHEY and CDR2 SMNVEV come from the germline V gene (reference sequence). Trimming stripped 9 bases from V and 0 bases from J, with 11 bases between. The DNA of the CDR3 is TGTGCCAGTCGGAGAGGCTTGAACACTGAAGCTTTCTTT. Its translation: CASRRGLNTEAFF.